This T cell receptor (beta chain) was captured by sequencing in a study of CD8 T cells in ankylosing spondylitis. Study observations and caveats: Made up of about eight highly homologous variants, a TCR beta motif appeared characteristic of ankylosing spondylitis blood. The clones that were linked to disease were reported to be significantly enriched in matched synovial fluid samples from ankylosing spondylitis patients.

This clonotype was found a few times. Its antigen is currently unknown. TCRdb reprocessed the 5' RACE reads with MiXCR, giving one entry per CDR3 protein. The table includes some 220,000 distinct CDR3 sequences, approximately 7.4% detected once. V dropped 6 bases and J dropped 3; count of bases not matched to a gene: 11. The CDR3 extends over 16 amino acids. Per the germline V gene, CDR1 is MDHEN and CDR2 is SYDVKM. The rearrangement uses TRBV28 and TRBJ2-7; 10 bases fit TRBD2. The sample comprised blood, either unsorted or a sorted T cell fraction (not recorded which). This TCR was sampled from a male donor with ankylosing spondylitis. DNA for the CDR3: TGTGCCAGCAGCAACCCACCTAGGACTAGCGGCTACGAGCAGTACTTC. It codes for CASSNPPRTSGYEQYF. Based on the CDR3 plus reference TRBV28 and TRBJ2-7, the full variable domain is DVKVTQSSRYLVKRTGEKVFLECVQDMDHENMFWYRQDPGLGLRLIYFSYDVKMKEKGDIPEGYSVSREKKERFSLILESASTNQTSMYLCASSNPPRTSGYEQYFGPGTRLTVT.